This T cell receptor beta chain came from a study of cytomegalovirus exposure and HLA in healthy donors. The study, taken as a whole, reports: Sequences of the TCR beta chain were said to predict the HLA-A and HLA-B alleles of most subjects accurately. Within a later analysis, the majority of CMV-associated TCR beta chains appeared HLA-restricted.

The PCR contained 60 Vbeta and 13 Jbeta primers. Sequencing was performed with immunoSEQ multiplex PCR; in TCRdb, only in-frame clones are kept and a portion is missing. The table lists about 94,000 clones, roughly 79% of them singletons, with approximately 3.9% in the top ten. Sampled while nominally healthy, donors likely had unrecorded immune exposures. V lost 6 bases to trimming and J lost 4 bases; unmatched junction nucleotides: 7. CDR3 length: 14 residues. Germline CDR1 is MNHNY and CDR2 is SVGAGI (reference sequence). This clone was picked up a small number of times. The antigen is unknown. V is TRBV6-6 and J is TRBJ2-7; the match to TRBD1 covers 9 bases. The clonotype originates from a woman aged 40 to 49 in good health and CMV-seronegative. The sequencing sample was made of PBMCs. CDR3 protein: CASRWDRASYEQYF. CDR3 DNA: TGTGCCAGCAGGTGGGACAGGGCGAGTTACGAGCAGTACTTC.